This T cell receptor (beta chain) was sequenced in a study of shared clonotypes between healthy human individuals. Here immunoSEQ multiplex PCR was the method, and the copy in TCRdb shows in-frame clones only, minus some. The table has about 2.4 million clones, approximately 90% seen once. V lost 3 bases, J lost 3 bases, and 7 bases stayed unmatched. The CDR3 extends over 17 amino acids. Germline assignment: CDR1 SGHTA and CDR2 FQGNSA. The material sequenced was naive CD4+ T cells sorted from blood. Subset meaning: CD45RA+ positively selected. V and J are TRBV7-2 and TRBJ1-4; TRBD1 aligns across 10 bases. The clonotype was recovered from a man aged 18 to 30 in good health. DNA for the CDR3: TGTGCCAGCAGCTTCGGAGACAGGGGGCCGTCTAATGAAAAACTGTTTTTT. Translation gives CASSFGDRGPSNEKLFF.